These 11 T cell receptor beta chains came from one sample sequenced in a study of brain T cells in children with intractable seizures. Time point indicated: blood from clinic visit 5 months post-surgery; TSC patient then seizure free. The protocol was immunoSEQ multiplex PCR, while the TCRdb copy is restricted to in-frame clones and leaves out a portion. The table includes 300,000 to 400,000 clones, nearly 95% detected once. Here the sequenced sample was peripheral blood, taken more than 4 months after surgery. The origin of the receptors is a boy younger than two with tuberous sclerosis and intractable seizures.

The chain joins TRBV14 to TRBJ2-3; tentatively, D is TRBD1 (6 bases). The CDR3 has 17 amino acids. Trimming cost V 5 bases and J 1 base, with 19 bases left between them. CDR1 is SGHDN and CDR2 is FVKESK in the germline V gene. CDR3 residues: CASSEPQGIVGTDTQYF. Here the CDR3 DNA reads TGTGCCAGCAGCGAACCCCAGGGGATAGTGGGCACAGATACGCAGTATTTT.

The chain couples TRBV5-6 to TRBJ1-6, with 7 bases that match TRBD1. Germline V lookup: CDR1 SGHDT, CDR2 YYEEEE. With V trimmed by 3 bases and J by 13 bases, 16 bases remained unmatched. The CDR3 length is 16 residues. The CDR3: CASSSELTGNSTPLHF. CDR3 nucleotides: TGTGCCAGCAGCTCGGAGTTGACAGGGAACTCAACCCCCCTCCACTTT.

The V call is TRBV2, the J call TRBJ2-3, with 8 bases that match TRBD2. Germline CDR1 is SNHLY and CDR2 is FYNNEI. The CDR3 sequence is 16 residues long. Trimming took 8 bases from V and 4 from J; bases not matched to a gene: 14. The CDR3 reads CASASPGREGPDTQYF. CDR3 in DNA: TGTGCCAGCGCATCACCGGGACGGGAGGGCCCAGATACGCAGTATTTT.

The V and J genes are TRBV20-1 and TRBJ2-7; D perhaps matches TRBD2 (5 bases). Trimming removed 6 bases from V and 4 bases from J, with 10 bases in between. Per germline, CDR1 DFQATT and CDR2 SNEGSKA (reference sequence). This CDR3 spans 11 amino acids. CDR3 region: CSAPRAYEQYF. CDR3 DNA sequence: TGCAGTGCCCCGAGGGCTTACGAGCAGTACTTC.

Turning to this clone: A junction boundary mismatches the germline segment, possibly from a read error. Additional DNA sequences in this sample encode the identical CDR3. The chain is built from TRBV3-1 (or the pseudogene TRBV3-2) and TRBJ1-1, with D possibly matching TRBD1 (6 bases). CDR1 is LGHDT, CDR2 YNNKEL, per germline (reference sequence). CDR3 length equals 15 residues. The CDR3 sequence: CASSPGDRESTEAFF. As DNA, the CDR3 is TGTGCCAGCAGCCCAGGGGACCGAGAGAGCACTGAAGCATTCTTT.

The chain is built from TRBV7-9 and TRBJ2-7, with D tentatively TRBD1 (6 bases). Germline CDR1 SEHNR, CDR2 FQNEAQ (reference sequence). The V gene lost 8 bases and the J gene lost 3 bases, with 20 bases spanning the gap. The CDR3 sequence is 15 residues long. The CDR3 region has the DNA TGTGCCAGCCAGACAGGAGCAGATCTGGGCTACGAGCAGTACTTC. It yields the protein CASQTGADLGYEQYF.

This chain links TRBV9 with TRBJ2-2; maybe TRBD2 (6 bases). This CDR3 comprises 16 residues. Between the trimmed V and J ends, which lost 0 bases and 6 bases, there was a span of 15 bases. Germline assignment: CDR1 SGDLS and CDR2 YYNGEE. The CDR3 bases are TGTGCCAGCAGCGTAGCAAGGACCATAGCGGCCGGGGAGCTGTTTTTT. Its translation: CASSVARTIAAGELFF.

CDR3 protein: CASRPTGSGGYTF. In DNA form, the CDR3 reads TGTGCCAGTAGGCCCACAGGGAGTGGCGGCTACACCTTC. This chain connects TRBV19 to TRBJ1-2, with a weak D call TRBD1 (6 bases). CDR1 and CDR2 from the germline V gene are LNHDA and SQIVND (reference sequence). V lost 6 bases and J 8 bases, leaving 16 bases between the germline ends. The CDR3 length is 13 residues.

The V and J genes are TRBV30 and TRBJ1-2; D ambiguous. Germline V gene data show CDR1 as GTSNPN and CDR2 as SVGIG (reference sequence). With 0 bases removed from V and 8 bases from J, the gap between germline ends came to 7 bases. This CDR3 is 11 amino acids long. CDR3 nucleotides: TGTGCCTGGAGTGTCTCAATAGGCTACACCTTC. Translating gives CAWSVSIGYTF. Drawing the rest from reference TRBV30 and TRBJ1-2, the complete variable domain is SQTIHQWPATLVQPVGSPLSLECTVEGTSNPNLYWYRQAAGRGLQLLFYSVGIGQISSEVPQNLSASRPQDRQFILSSKKLLLSDSGFYLCAWSVSIGYTFGSGTRLTVV.

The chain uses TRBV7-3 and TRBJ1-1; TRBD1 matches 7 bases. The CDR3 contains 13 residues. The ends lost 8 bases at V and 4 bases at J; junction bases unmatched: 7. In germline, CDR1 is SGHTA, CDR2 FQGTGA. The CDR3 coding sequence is TGTGCCAGCGGCGCGCAGGGGGGCACTGAAGCTTTCTTT. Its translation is CASGAQGGTEAFF.

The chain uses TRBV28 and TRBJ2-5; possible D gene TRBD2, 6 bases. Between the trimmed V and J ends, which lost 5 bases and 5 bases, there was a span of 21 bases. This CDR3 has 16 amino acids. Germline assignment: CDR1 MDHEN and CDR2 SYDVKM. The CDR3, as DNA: TGTGCCAGCAGTCCTTCCGGGGGACGGGGTGGGGAGACCCAGTACTTC. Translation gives CASSPSGGRGGETQYF.